This TCR beta chain was identified in a study of blood T cell repertoires in COVID-19. Study in general: Samples came from the United States, Italy and Spain, spanning acute and convalescent COVID-19.

CDR3 length equals 15 residues. Trimming removed 3 bases at V and 4 bases at J, with 15 bases between. Germline lookup yields CDR1 PRHDT and CDR2 FYEKMQ (reference sequence). Data came from immunoSEQ multiplex PCR; TCRdb stores just in-frame clones and leaves some out. Among 120,000 to 150,000 clones, 87% were seen once, and the ten largest hold about 6%. The J gene is TRBJ1-1, the V gene TRBV13, with D possibly matching TRBD1 (5 bases). Sequenced sample: peripheral blood. This sequence was found in an elderly man with acute or convalescent COVID-19. CDR3 amino acids: CASSFSGAVVTEAFF. The CDR3 nucleotides are TGTGCCAGCAGCTTCAGCGGGGCAGTTGTCACTGAAGCTTTCTTT.